The rows below give T cell receptor beta chains drawn from one sample of a study of blood T cells in healthy people across ages. TCRdb re-called the 5' RACE reads through MiXCR, storing one row per CDR3 protein. The sample yields around 850,000 distinct CDR3 sequences, about 34% seen once. The sequenced material came from blood. These receptors were obtained from a man aged 18 to 30 in good health. The CDR3 runs from the conserved cysteine through the conserved F or W. Each record gives: D gene, J gene, V gene, clone size, CDR3 DNA, CDR3 protein. The D gene is left open where the match is weak. Size tells how often a clone was seen (once, few, many) or the class of an expanded clone, and some rows leave it out.

D gene: NA; J gene: TRBJ2-5; V gene: TRBV21-1; clone size: many; CDR3 DNA: TGTGCCAGCAGCAAAACGATCTGCAAACTAAGAGAGACCCAGTACTTC; CDR3 protein: CASSKTICKLRETQYF
D gene: TRBD1; J gene: TRBJ1-3; V gene: TRBV7-2; clone size: NA; CDR3 DNA: TGTGCCAGCAGCCCGGACAGGATCGGGTTGGGAAACACCATATATTTT; CDR3 protein: CASSPDRIGLGNTIYF
D gene: TRBD1; J gene: TRBJ1-5; V gene: TRBV7-2; clone size: few; CDR3 DNA: TGTGCCAGCAGCATGACAGGGAATCAGCCCCAGCATTTT; CDR3 protein: CASSMTGNQPQHF
D gene: TRBD1; J gene: TRBJ2-7; V gene: TRBV28; clone size: NA; CDR3 DNA: TGTGCCAGCAGTACCCCGGGACAGGGGGCGTCCTACGAGCAGTACTTC; CDR3 protein: CASSTPGQGASYEQYF
D gene: NA; J gene: TRBJ2-7; V gene: TRBV9; clone size: NA; CDR3 DNA: TGTGCCAGCAGCCCGTCTGGGGGACTCCGCTCCTACGAGCAGTACTTC; CDR3 protein: CASSPSGGLRSYEQYF
D gene: NA; J gene: TRBJ2-1; V gene: TRBV7-2; clone size: few; CDR3 DNA: TGTGCCAGCAGCTTAGACCCCTATTCGGGGGAGAATGAGCAGTTCTTC; CDR3 protein: CASSLDPYSGENEQFF
D gene: NA; J gene: TRBJ1-2; V gene: TRBV18; clone size: NA; CDR3 DNA: TGTGCCAGCTCCGACGATGGAGGGGAAGGCTACACCTTC; CDR3 protein: CASSDDGGEGYTF
D gene: NA; J gene: TRBJ2-7; V gene: TRBV12-3/TRBV12-4; clone size: NA; CDR3 DNA: TGTGCCAGCAGCCCTCCGACAGGCAGCCTCTACGAGCAGTACTTC; CDR3 protein: CASSPPTGSLYEQYF
D gene: NA; J gene: TRBJ2-5; V gene: TRBV10-3; clone size: few; CDR3 DNA: TGTGCCATCGGCGGGACAGCTCTGGCAGAGACCCAGTACTTC; CDR3 protein: CAIGGTALAETQYF
D gene: TRBD1; J gene: TRBJ1-6; V gene: TRBV10-3; clone size: NA; CDR3 DNA: TGTGCCATCAGTGAAAATGCAGGGGGCGATAATTCACCCCTCCACTTT; CDR3 protein: CAISENAGGDNSPLHF
D gene: TRBD2; J gene: TRBJ2-4; V gene: TRBV7-9; clone size: few; CDR3 DNA: TGTGCCAGCAGCTCACAGATCGGGGGGGGCCCATCCAAAAACATTCAGTACTTC; CDR3 protein: CASSSQIGGGPSKNIQYF
D gene: NA; J gene: TRBJ2-1; V gene: TRBV7-9; clone size: NA; CDR3 DNA: TGTGCCGGCAGCCAGGACAGCTCCTACAATGAGCAGTTCTTC; CDR3 protein: CAGSQDSSYNEQFF
D gene: NA; J gene: TRBJ1-5; V gene: TRBV10-3; clone size: many; CDR3 DNA: TGTGCCATCAGTGAGTCGTCAGCCGTGAAGCCCCAGCATTTT; CDR3 protein: CAISESSAVKPQHF
D gene: NA; J gene: TRBJ2-3; V gene: TRBV19; clone size: few; CDR3 DNA: TGTGCCAGTAGTATAAGGGCCTTCACAGATACGCAGTATTTT; CDR3 protein: CASSIRAFTDTQYF
D gene: NA; J gene: TRBJ1-2; V gene: TRBV29-1; clone size: many; CDR3 DNA: TGCAGCGTTGATTCGGGGGTCGGGTATGGCTACACCTTC; CDR3 protein: CSVDSGVGYGYTF
D gene: TRBD1; J gene: TRBJ1-1; V gene: TRBV6-5; clone size: few; CDR3 DNA: TGTGCCAGCAGTTACACAACAGGGGAGGCTTTCTTT; CDR3 protein: CASSYTTGEAFF
D gene: NA; J gene: TRBJ2-1; V gene: TRBV5-5; clone size: few; CDR3 DNA: TGTGCCAGCAGCTTTACCTCCCCCAATGAGCAGTTCTTC; CDR3 protein: CASSFTSPNEQFF
D gene: NA; J gene: TRBJ2-7; V gene: TRBV10-3; clone size: many; CDR3 DNA: TGTGCCATCAGTGCCCAGGGCTCCTACGAGCAGTACTTC; CDR3 protein: CAISAQGSYEQYF
D gene: NA; J gene: TRBJ2-1; V gene: TRBV19; clone size: few; CDR3 DNA: TGTGCCAGTACCGACATACACAATGAGCAGTTCTTC; CDR3 protein: CASTDIHNEQFF
D gene: TRBD1; J gene: TRBJ1-5; V gene: TRBV4-2; clone size: NA; CDR3 DNA: TGTGCCAGCAGCCAAGAAGGCCAGGGGGCTGTGGGCAATCAGCCCCAGCATTTT; CDR3 protein: CASSQEGQGAVGNQPQHF
D gene: NA; J gene: TRBJ2-7; V gene: TRBV29-1; clone size: NA; CDR3 DNA: TGCAGCGTTGTACAGGTCTCCTACAATGAGCAGTACTTC; CDR3 protein: CSVVQVSYNEQYF
D gene: NA; J gene: TRBJ2-7; V gene: TRBV6-6; clone size: NA; CDR3 DNA: TGTGCCAGCAGTCTAGACAGGAACGCCTACGAGCAGTACTTC; CDR3 protein: CASSLDRNAYEQYF
D gene: NA; J gene: TRBJ2-7; V gene: TRBV5-5; clone size: few; CDR3 DNA: TGTGCCAGCAGCTTGCCCGACACATACGAGCAGTACTTC; CDR3 protein: CASSLPDTYEQYF
D gene: TRBD1; J gene: TRBJ1-1; V gene: TRBV4-1; clone size: NA; CDR3 DNA: TGCGCCAGCAGCCAACCGCTAACAGGGGGTACTGAAGCTTTCTTT; CDR3 protein: CASSQPLTGGTEAFF
D gene: NA; J gene: TRBJ1-4; V gene: TRBV7-9; clone size: NA; CDR3 DNA: TGTGCCAGCAGCACCGGACAGATAAATGAAAAACTGTTTTTT; CDR3 protein: CASSTGQINEKLFF
D gene: NA; J gene: TRBJ1-4; V gene: TRBV4-2; clone size: few; CDR3 DNA: TGTGCCAGCAGCCAAGGTTCGGCAGACAATGAAAAACTGTTTTTT; CDR3 protein: CASSQGSADNEKLFF
D gene: TRBD2; J gene: TRBJ2-7; V gene: TRBV9; clone size: NA; CDR3 DNA: TGTGCCAGCAGCCTAAATAGCGGGAGTCCCTACGAGCAGTACTTC; CDR3 protein: CASSLNSGSPYEQYF
D gene: NA; J gene: TRBJ1-2; V gene: TRBV7-2; clone size: NA; CDR3 DNA: TGTGCCAGCAGCTTAGAGAGGTCACGGAACTATGGCTACACCTTC; CDR3 protein: CASSLERSRNYGYTF
D gene: NA; J gene: TRBJ1-2; V gene: TRBV6-2/TRBV6-3; clone size: NA; CDR3 DNA: TGTGCCAGCAGTTACGAGAGTCGGAGGGGTGGCTACACCTTC; CDR3 protein: CASSYESRRGGYTF
D gene: TRBD2; J gene: TRBJ2-1; V gene: TRBV7-6; clone size: NA; CDR3 DNA: TGTGCCAGCAGCTTAGGGCAGCGGGGGGCCTCAGACAATGAGCAGTTCTTC; CDR3 protein: CASSLGQRGASDNEQFF
D gene: TRBD1; J gene: TRBJ1-6; V gene: TRBV20-1; clone size: few; CDR3 DNA: TGCAGTGCTAGAGAAGCGGGACAGAATAATTCACCCCTCCACTTT; CDR3 protein: CSAREAGQNNSPLHF
D gene: NA; J gene: TRBJ2-4; V gene: TRBV4-1; clone size: many; CDR3 DNA: TGCGCCAGCAGCCAAATATCCTTAGCCAAAAACATTCAGTACTTC; CDR3 protein: CASSQISLAKNIQYF
D gene: NA; J gene: TRBJ2-5; V gene: TRBV27; clone size: few; CDR3 DNA: TGTGCCAGCAGTTTACCTCACCGCGATGAGCAGTACTTC; CDR3 protein: CASSLPHRDEQYF
D gene: NA; J gene: TRBJ2-2; V gene: TRBV4-2; clone size: once; CDR3 DNA: TGTGCCAGCAGCCAAGAAGGAACCCCATACACCGGGGAGCTGTTTTTT; CDR3 protein: CASSQEGTPYTGELFF
D gene: TRBD1; J gene: TRBJ1-2; V gene: TRBV13; clone size: few; CDR3 DNA: TGTGCCAGCAGCTTAAGGGAGGGCAGGGGGCATTATGGCTACACCTTC; CDR3 protein: CASSLREGRGHYGYTF
D gene: NA; J gene: TRBJ2-1; V gene: TRBV28; clone size: NA; CDR3 DNA: TGTGCCAGCAGCACTGGGTCCCGGCACTTCAGGGCGGGGCGGCAGTTCTTC; CDR3 protein: CASSTGSRHFRAGRQFF
D gene: NA; J gene: TRBJ1-2; V gene: TRBV4-3; clone size: medium-sized; CDR3 DNA: TGCGCCAGCAGCCAAGAGCTTGACGACGGCCTTAACTATGGCTACACCTTC; CDR3 protein: CASSQELDDGLNYGYTF
D gene: NA; J gene: TRBJ1-2; V gene: TRBV14; clone size: NA; CDR3 DNA: TGTGCCAGCAGCCGAACACAGGGTACCAACTATGGCTACACCTTC; CDR3 protein: CASSRTQGTNYGYTF
D gene: NA; J gene: TRBJ2-7; V gene: TRBV4-1; clone size: many; CDR3 DNA: TGCGCCAGCAGCCAATCAATTCGGGCTGACGAGCAGTACTTC; CDR3 protein: CASSQSIRADEQYF
D gene: NA; J gene: TRBJ2-5; V gene: TRBV28; clone size: few; CDR3 DNA: TGTGCCAGCAGTTTATTTTCTCGCAGCTACAATGAGCAGTACTTC; CDR3 protein: CASSLFSRSYNEQYF
D gene: TRBD2; J gene: TRBJ2-5; V gene: TRBV11-1; clone size: few; CDR3 DNA: TGTGCCAGCAGCAAAAGCGGGGGCTCGATCGTGGAGACCCAGTACTTC; CDR3 protein: CASSKSGGSIVETQYF
D gene: NA; J gene: TRBJ2-5; V gene: TRBV5-1; clone size: many; CDR3 DNA: TGCGCCAGCAGCCCCCTGACTGAAGAGACCCAGTACTTC; CDR3 protein: CASSPLTEETQYF
D gene: NA; J gene: TRBJ1-5; V gene: TRBV6-1; clone size: NA; CDR3 DNA: TGTGCCAGCAGTGAAGGTCAGATCAATCAGCCCCAGCATTTT; CDR3 protein: CASSEGQINQPQHF
D gene: TRBD2; J gene: TRBJ2-7; V gene: TRBV4-2; clone size: NA; CDR3 DNA: TGTGCCAGCAGCCAAGAGACCAGCGGGAGGCCCGGCAACGAGCAGTACTTC; CDR3 protein: CASSQETSGRPGNEQYF
D gene: NA; J gene: TRBJ2-7; V gene: TRBV5-5; clone size: few; CDR3 DNA: TGTGCCAGCAGCTTCGTGACCTCGAGCTCCTACAATGAGCAGTACTTC; CDR3 protein: CASSFVTSSSYNEQYF
D gene: NA; J gene: TRBJ1-1; V gene: TRBV6-2/TRBV6-3; clone size: NA; CDR3 DNA: TGTGCCAGCAGTTCAGAAGTGCACCATGAAGCTTTCTTT; CDR3 protein: CASSSEVHHEAFF
D gene: NA; J gene: TRBJ1-1; V gene: TRBV12-3/TRBV12-4; clone size: NA; CDR3 DNA: TGTGCCAGCAGTGACCCCGAGTGGTCTGAAGCTTTCTTT; CDR3 protein: CASSDPEWSEAFF
D gene: NA; J gene: TRBJ1-2; V gene: TRBV12-3/TRBV12-4; clone size: few; CDR3 DNA: TGTGCCAGCAGTTTAGGTGAGGCAGAGTCCTATGGCTACACCTTC; CDR3 protein: CASSLGEAESYGYTF
D gene: NA; J gene: TRBJ2-2; V gene: TRBV10-3; clone size: NA; CDR3 DNA: TGTGCCATCAGGCCTGAGGTAGCGGACACCGGGGAGCTGTTTTTT; CDR3 protein: CAIRPEVADTGELFF
D gene: TRBD1; J gene: TRBJ1-4; V gene: TRBV20-1; clone size: few; CDR3 DNA: TGCAGTGCTTTTCGGACAGGGGTGGATGAAAAACTGTTTTTT; CDR3 protein: CSAFRTGVDEKLFF
D gene: NA; J gene: TRBJ2-6; V gene: TRBV9; clone size: NA; CDR3 DNA: TGTGCCAGCAGCGTAGGTGTGGAGGACTCTGGGGCCAACGTCCTGACTTTC; CDR3 protein: CASSVGVEDSGANVLTF
D gene: NA; J gene: TRBJ1-1; V gene: TRBV10-3; clone size: few; CDR3 DNA: TGTGCCATCACGGCCCGAGACTTCGACAAGGGGAATTTGGACACTGAAGCTTTCTTT; CDR3 protein: CAITARDFDKGNLDTEAFF
D gene: NA; J gene: TRBJ1-1; V gene: TRBV5-1; clone size: NA; CDR3 DNA: TGCGCCAGCAGCCCGGCCCTCACTCCTGGGACGGCCAACACTGAAGCTTTCTTT; CDR3 protein: CASSPALTPGTANTEAFF